These 7 T cell receptor beta chains share one sample of origin, sequenced in a study of control samples from healthy donors and cancer patients. The data were produced by immunoSEQ multiplex PCR, yet TCRdb's version contains in-frame clones alone and is incomplete. The sample holds over 85,000 clones, around 90% seen once. The sequenced sample consisted of blood. The receptor source for this set is a woman younger than 35 in good health.

The chain uses TRBV25-1 and TRBJ1-5, with TRBD1 identical over 8 bases. J was trimmed by 5 bases and V by 4 bases; bases with no gene match: 10. This CDR3 comprises 16 residues. Looked up from germline, CDR1 is MGHDK and CDR2 is SYGVNS. This chain's CDR3 is CASSAAGTTGDQPQHF. The CDR3 DNA reads TGTGCCAGCAGTGCCGCCGGGACGACAGGGGATCAGCCCCAGCATTTT.

The chain carries TRBV4-1 and TRBJ1-1; no reliable D call. With 0 bases removed from V and 7 bases from J, the gap between germline ends came to 9 bases. The CDR3 consists of 13 residues. Per germline, CDR1 MGHRA and CDR2 YSYEKL. The CDR3 sequence is CASSQDRALEAFF. The DNA of the CDR3 is TGCGCCAGCAGCCAAGACCGGGCCCTTGAAGCTTTCTTT.

This chain links TRBV19 with TRBJ1-5; D possibly corresponds to TRBD1 (5 bases). CDR1 is LNHDA and CDR2 is SQIVND in the germline V gene (reference sequence). Trimming removed 1 base from V and 2 bases from J, with 12 bases in between. There are 16 residues in the CDR3. In DNA, the CDR3 is TGTGCCAGTAGTATAGTGGTGGTCAGGGGCAATCAGCCCCAGCATTTT. Its translation is CASSIVVVRGNQPQHF.

The chain combines TRBV24-1 with TRBJ2-5, with D unresolved. Germline V gene lookup returns CDR1 KGHDR and CDR2 SFDVKD. This CDR3 has 13 amino acids. V lost 4 bases and J 0 bases, leaving 5 bases between the germline ends. The CDR3 region is CATSDRYQETQYF. CDR3 DNA: TGTGCCACCAGTGACAGGTACCAAGAGACCCAGTACTTC.

The rearrangement uses TRBV28 and TRBJ2-2, with D maybe TRBD2 (5 bases). The CDR3 length is 15 residues. V was trimmed by 2 bases and J by 4 bases, leaving 11 bases between them. Germline loops: CDR1 MDHEN, CDR2 SYDVKM. The CDR3 bases are TGTGCCAGCAGTTTAAACACGGGAACCACCGGGGAGCTGTTTTTT. It specifies CASSLNTGTTGELFF.

The chain is built from TRBV19 and TRBJ1-6; D not resolved. The V gene's germline CDR1 is LNHDA and CDR2 SQIVND (reference sequence). V lost 4 bases and J 0 bases, leaving 7 bases between the germline ends. This CDR3 spans 15 amino acids. The chain's CDR3 is CASSKESSYNSPLHF. As DNA, the CDR3 is TGTGCCAGTAGTAAGGAAAGCTCCTATAATTCACCCCTCCACTTT.

This rearrangement joins TRBV9 to TRBJ1-1; 8 positions match TRBD1. Trimming took 0 bases from V and 11 from J; bases not matched to a gene: 12. The V gene's germline CDR1 is SGDLS and CDR2 YYNGEE. CDR3 length equals 15 residues. CDR3 bases: TGTGCCAGCAGCGTAGGTGGGACAGGCCGCCATGAGGCTTTCTTT. The encoded protein is CASSVGGTGRHEAFF. Using reference TRBV9 and TRBJ1-1 for the parts outside the CDR3, the full variable domain is DSGVTQTPKHLITATGQRVTLRCSPRSGDLSVYWYQQSLDQGLQFLIQYYNGEERAKGNILERFSAQQFPDLHSELNLSSLELGDSALYFCASSVGGTGRHEAFFGQGTRLTVV.